This T cell receptor (beta chain) was documented in a study of long-term antiretroviral therapy in people with HIV (dated by TCRdb to between 2021 and 2022). Study-level background: The earliest samples were collected roughly a decade before the 2015 WHO recommendation for immediate ART, at a time when ART was usually postponed until CD4 counts fell. A retrospective serial study tested whether ART initiation and durable HIV suppression were associated with changes in peripheral blood TRB repertoire composition and diversity. A total of some 210 cryopreserved PBMC samples were contributed to the cohort by 30 adults with confirmed HIV infection, with samples collected serially over a mean of roughly six years (range 1-12). Of the 30 or so participants with HIV, about a dozen were female. No cross-contamination during QIAcube processing was seen in test extractions of a monoclonal T-cell line run alongside roughly 30 polyclonal samples. The study at large found these results: Owing to limited PBMC availability, only the TCR beta chain was sequenced, without alpha chain pairing. CDR3 length ranges in HIV repertoires were narrower than in controls, and network structure suggested an antigen-experienced repertoire with only a slight naive shift after ART. No data were available on ART adherence, viral resistance or therapy changes, limiting inferences about post-ART repertoire changes. The repertoire was dominated across all time points by expanded TRB clones identified before ART initiation, although this dominance was seen to fluctuate and to decrease in many PLHIV after ART. Starting ART was linked to a significant rise in TRB diversity, yet even after long-term ART the diversity remained significantly lower than in transplant donor controls. The samples span the years 2004 to 2017, and the ART regimens used at that time may not be as effective as current regimens. Because cell numbers in pre-ART samples were limited, unsorted PBMC were profiled instead of sorted CD4+ and CD8+ T cells.

The immunoSEQ hsTCRB v3.0 assay was used at survey level resolution to sequence the TRB variable region. The targeted TRB sequencing depth was roughly 35,000-50,000 T-cell genomes per sample. Pooled TRB libraries were sequenced on an Illumina MiSeq with a v3 150-cycle kit. In the original analysis: Repertoire analysis was performed in R inside a reproducible Nextflow workflow that covered QC, data transformation and analysis. Custom analyses were implemented in LymphoSeq2, an R package for AIRR-Seq data exploration. A few samples yielding fewer than 5000 total TRB sequences were excluded, leaving over 150 analyzed HIV repertoires. Of the roughly 190 retained HIV repertoires, about 61 were collected before and about 130 after ART initiation. Repertoires were downsampled to 5000 TRB nucleotide sequences, and summary statistics were averaged over 100 downsampling iterations. The analysis kept only TRB sequences whose CDR3 regions were at least seven amino acids long. Diversity was measured with a Shannon entropy-derived clonality score and the Gini coefficient. In the repertoire networks, any two of the top 5000 CDR3 amino acid sequences were connected whenever the two sequences differed by an edit distance of one. Antigen specificity groups and MHC restriction were predicted for TRB CDR3 amino acid sequences with GLIPH2. CDR3 amino acid sequences were matched against VDJdb and McPAS-TCR to flag known CMV, EBV, HIV or tissue antigen associations. Pre-ART, post-ART and control groups were compared with Wilcoxon signed-rank tests and Holm-Bonferroni correction. TCRdb provides this immuneACCESS table in a form limited to in-frame rearrangements. Some clones are lacking; in checked studies, under half of them reflect an unresolved V gene, and why the rest are absent is not known. V and J calls plus clone size are reproduced from that table; the DNA served to infer D and trimming. The sample has fewer than 25,000 clones on record, under 90% of them singletons. Together, the top ten hold under 7.5% of the sample.

V loses 7 bases, J loses 1 base, and the germline ends lie 13 bases apart. CDR1 and CDR2 are drawn from the germline V gene: KGHSH, LQKENI. From its cysteine to its phenylalanine, the CDR3 spans 14 amino acids. Only the CDR3 DNA is retained, 42 bases long and in frame from the first base. Notes on this clone: Which antigen it targets is not known. The input lacks base qualities; no much larger clone sits a single base away.

Participants were included only if at least one PBMC sample before ART initiation and at least two post-ART samples were available. All participants with HIV were treated in the United States of America. Before DNA extraction, cryopreserved samples of 1-10 million PBMC were thawed and then washed. At the time of the earliest PBMC sample for each participant with HIV, ages ranged from roughly 23 to 55 years. Each participant contributed PBMC samples from 1-4 timepoints before ART initiation and 2-8 timepoints after ART initiation, with a median of 7 samples. Serial HIV viral load, CD4+ T-cell count, ART history and demographic data were obtained for every participant. Genomic DNA was extracted from unsorted PBMC with a Qiagen kit on a QIAcube, processed in batches of 12 samples.

This chain joins TRBV18 to TRBJ1-1; D gene: possibly TRBD1, on 5 matching bases. The TCR comes from a woman aged 25-40 years with HIV. The sample here was unsorted PBMCs, taken 1.8 years before starting antiretroviral therapy. The nucleotides read TGTGCCAGCTTAGGGGTTTTCGGGAACACTGAAGCTTTCTTT. This sequence encodes CASLGVFGNTEAFF.